This T cell receptor beta chain was profiled in a study of shared clonotypes between healthy human individuals. TCRdb's copy holds only in-frame clones and misses some; the assay was immunoSEQ multiplex PCR. The sample has 2 million to 2.5 million clones; approximately 95% are singletons. As concerns this clone: Its antigen is not known.

The CDR3 spans 15 residues. From germline, CDR1 is SGDLS and CDR2 YYNGEE. V shed 0 bases and J shed 3 bases, with 12 bases lying between them. The study, taken as a whole, reports: Between a few donors, naive CD4 clonotypes were shared at a level of about 5%. Generation probabilities were higher for clonotypes shared across all four sorted-subset donors than for unshared ones. For sorted subsets, rarefaction showed incomplete sequencing despite large depth.

This TCR was recovered from a man aged 18-30 years in good health. Some clones in this sample may be carry-over from other donors' samples. This rearrangement joins TRBV9 to TRBJ1-1; D possibly corresponds to TRBD1 (5 bases). The sequencing sample was made of naive CD4+ T cells from PBMCs. The sample's subset: CD45RA+ positively selected. In DNA form, the CDR3 reads TGTGCCAGCAGCGTAGCGCCGGGGGGGTACACTGAAGCTTTCTTT. It encodes CASSVAPGGYTEAFF. The whole variable domain, filled in from reference TRBV9 and TRBJ1-1, reads DSGVTQTPKHLITATGQRVTLRCSPRSGDLSVYWYQQSLDQGLQFLIQYYNGEERAKGNILERFSAQQFPDLHSELNLSSLELGDSALYFCASSVAPGGYTEAFFGQGTRLTVV.